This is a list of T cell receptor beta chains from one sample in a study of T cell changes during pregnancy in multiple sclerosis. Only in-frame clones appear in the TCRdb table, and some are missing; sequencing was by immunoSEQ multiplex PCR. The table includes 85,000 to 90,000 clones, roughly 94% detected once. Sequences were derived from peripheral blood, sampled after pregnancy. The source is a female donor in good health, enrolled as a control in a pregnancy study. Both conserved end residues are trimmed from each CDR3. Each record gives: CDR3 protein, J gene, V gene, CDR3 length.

CDR3 protein: ASSRTTSAVNYEQY; J gene: TRBJ2-7; V gene: TRBV7-9; CDR3 length: 14
CDR3 protein: ATRWQGTDTQY; J gene: TRBJ2-3; V gene: TRBV15; CDR3 length: 11
CDR3 protein: ASTLIAGELTGANVLT; J gene: TRBJ2-6; V gene: TRBV19; CDR3 length: 16
CDR3 protein: ASGGASYNEQF; J gene: TRBJ2-1; V gene: TRBV27; CDR3 length: 11
CDR3 protein: ASSTAGAGYQPQH; J gene: TRBJ1-5; V gene: TRBV28; CDR3 length: 13
CDR3 protein: ASLPERASSSYEQY; J gene: TRBJ2-7; V gene: TRBV6-7; CDR3 length: 14
CDR3 protein: ATSSREGTTYSSYNEQF; J gene: TRBJ2-1; V gene: TRBV15; CDR3 length: 17
CDR3 protein: AISELSGRVADTQY; J gene: TRBJ2-3; V gene: TRBV10-3; CDR3 length: 14
CDR3 protein: ASSQAAPHSGTQY; J gene: TRBJ2-3; V gene: TRBV7-6; CDR3 length: 13
CDR3 protein: ASSPPQGGSGHEQY; J gene: TRBJ2-7; V gene: TRBV6-6; CDR3 length: 14
CDR3 protein: ASCGAASSYNEQF; J gene: TRBJ2-1; V gene: TRBV6-6; CDR3 length: 13
CDR3 protein: STSVGSTHQETQY; J gene: TRBJ2-5; V gene: TRBV29-1; CDR3 length: 13
CDR3 protein: ASSPPSGSPHEQF; J gene: TRBJ2-1; V gene: TRBV18; CDR3 length: 13
CDR3 protein: ASSPGGAFEQY; J gene: TRBJ2-7; V gene: TRBV7-9; CDR3 length: 11
CDR3 protein: ATSRRLDTYEQY; J gene: TRBJ2-7; V gene: TRBV15; CDR3 length: 12
CDR3 protein: ASTYSRDRGLKGGELF; J gene: TRBJ2-2; V gene: TRBV28; CDR3 length: 16
CDR3 protein: ASSYSGTSGDEQF; J gene: TRBJ2-1; V gene: TRBV6-5; CDR3 length: 13
CDR3 protein: ASTPTGSYEQY; J gene: TRBJ2-7; V gene: TRBV27; CDR3 length: 11
CDR3 protein: ASSQNRGGEQY; J gene: TRBJ2-7; V gene: TRBV6-6; CDR3 length: 11
CDR3 protein: ASTPREPIYEQY; J gene: TRBJ2-7; V gene: TRBV2; CDR3 length: 12
CDR3 protein: ASSYLRGGGTDTQY; J gene: TRBJ2-3; V gene: TRBV6-6; CDR3 length: 14
CDR3 protein: ASSGNMGLNTEAF; J gene: TRBJ1-1; V gene: TRBV5-1; CDR3 length: 13
CDR3 protein: TSSPPVQAKNIQY; J gene: TRBJ2-4; V gene: TRBV1; CDR3 length: 13
CDR3 protein: ASSPRWIQY; J gene: TRBJ2-4; V gene: TRBV10-1; CDR3 length: 9
CDR3 protein: ASSIYRATGELF; J gene: TRBJ2-2; V gene: TRBV27; CDR3 length: 12
CDR3 protein: ASSFVVLGSGANVLT; J gene: TRBJ2-6; V gene: TRBV7-2; CDR3 length: 15
CDR3 protein: ASSLQGARQPQH; J gene: TRBJ1-5; V gene: TRBV2; CDR3 length: 12
CDR3 protein: ARKTTGDLPSYGYT; J gene: TRBJ1-2; V gene: TRBV28; CDR3 length: 14
CDR3 protein: ASETGGNEKLF; J gene: TRBJ1-4; V gene: TRBV28; CDR3 length: 11
CDR3 protein: ASSLRLAGGEQF; J gene: TRBJ2-1; V gene: TRBV11-1; CDR3 length: 12
CDR3 protein: SVEREGRETQY; J gene: TRBJ2-5; V gene: TRBV29-1; CDR3 length: 11
CDR3 protein: ASTQVNEQF; J gene: TRBJ2-1; V gene: TRBV2; CDR3 length: 9
CDR3 protein: ASSLGTSGLTDTQY; J gene: TRBJ2-3; V gene: TRBV5-8; CDR3 length: 14
CDR3 protein: ASSLDKGYEQY; J gene: TRBJ2-7; V gene: TRBV27; CDR3 length: 11
CDR3 protein: ASSLGTAYYGYT; J gene: TRBJ1-2; V gene: TRBV7-2; CDR3 length: 12
CDR3 protein: ASSSHLSSYEQY; J gene: TRBJ2-7; V gene: TRBV6-1; CDR3 length: 12
CDR3 protein: ASSAKGIYRATGELF; J gene: TRBJ2-2; V gene: TRBV27; CDR3 length: 15
CDR3 protein: ASSLSRDTRAQY; J gene: TRBJ2-5; V gene: TRBV27; CDR3 length: 12
CDR3 protein: ASSSGINYEQY; J gene: TRBJ2-7; V gene: TRBV28; CDR3 length: 11
CDR3 protein: ASSLEGSEQY; J gene: TRBJ2-7; V gene: TRBV28; CDR3 length: 10
CDR3 protein: ASSSDDRVETQY; J gene: TRBJ2-5; V gene: TRBV6-6; CDR3 length: 12
CDR3 protein: ASSQQSTGIYEQY; J gene: TRBJ2-7; V gene: TRBV4-1; CDR3 length: 13
CDR3 protein: ASSKSGSWTDTQY; J gene: TRBJ2-3; V gene: TRBV7-9; CDR3 length: 13
CDR3 protein: AISEEPSSYNEQF; J gene: TRBJ2-1; V gene: TRBV10-3; CDR3 length: 13